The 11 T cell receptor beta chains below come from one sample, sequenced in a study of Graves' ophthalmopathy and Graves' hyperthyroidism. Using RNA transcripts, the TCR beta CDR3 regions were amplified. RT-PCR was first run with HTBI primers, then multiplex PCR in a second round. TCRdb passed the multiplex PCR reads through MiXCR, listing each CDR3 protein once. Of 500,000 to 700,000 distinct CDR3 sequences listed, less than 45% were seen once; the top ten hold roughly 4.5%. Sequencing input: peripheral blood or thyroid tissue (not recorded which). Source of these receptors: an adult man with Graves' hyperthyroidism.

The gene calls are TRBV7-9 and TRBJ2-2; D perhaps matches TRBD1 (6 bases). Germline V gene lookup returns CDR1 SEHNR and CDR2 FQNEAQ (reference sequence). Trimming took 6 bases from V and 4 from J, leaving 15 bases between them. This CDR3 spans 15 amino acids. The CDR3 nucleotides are TGTGCCAGCAGTTTTAGGCAGGGGTCCACCGGGGAGCTGTTTTTT. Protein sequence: CASSFRQGSTGELFF.

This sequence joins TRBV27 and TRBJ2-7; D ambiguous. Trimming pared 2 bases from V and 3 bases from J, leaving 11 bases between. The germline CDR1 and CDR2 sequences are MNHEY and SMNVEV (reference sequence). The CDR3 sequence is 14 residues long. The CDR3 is CASSLGHTNYEQYF. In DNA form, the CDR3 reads TGTGCCAGCAGTTTAGGTCACACCAACTACGAGCAGTACTTC.

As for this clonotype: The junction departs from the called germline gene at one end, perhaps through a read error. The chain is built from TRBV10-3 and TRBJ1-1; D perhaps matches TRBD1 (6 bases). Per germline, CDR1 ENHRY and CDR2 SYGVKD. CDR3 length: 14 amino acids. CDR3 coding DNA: TGTGCCAGCAGTGAAGGGGGATGGAACACTGAAGCTTTCTTT. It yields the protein CASSEGGWNTEAFF.

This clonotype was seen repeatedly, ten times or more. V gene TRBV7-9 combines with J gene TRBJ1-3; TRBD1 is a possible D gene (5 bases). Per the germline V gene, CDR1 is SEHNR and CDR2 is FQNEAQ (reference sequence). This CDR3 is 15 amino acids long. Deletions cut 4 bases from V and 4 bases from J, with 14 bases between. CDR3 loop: CASSSMGDPGNTIYF. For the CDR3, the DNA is TGTGCCAGCAGCTCGATGGGGGACCCGGGAAACACCATATATTTT.

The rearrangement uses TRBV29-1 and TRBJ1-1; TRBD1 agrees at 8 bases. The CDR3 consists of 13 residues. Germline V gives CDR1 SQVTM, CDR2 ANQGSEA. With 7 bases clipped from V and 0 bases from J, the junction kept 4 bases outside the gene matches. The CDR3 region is CSEGDRLNTEAFF. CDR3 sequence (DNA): TGCAGCGAAGGGGACAGGCTGAACACTGAAGCTTTCTTT.

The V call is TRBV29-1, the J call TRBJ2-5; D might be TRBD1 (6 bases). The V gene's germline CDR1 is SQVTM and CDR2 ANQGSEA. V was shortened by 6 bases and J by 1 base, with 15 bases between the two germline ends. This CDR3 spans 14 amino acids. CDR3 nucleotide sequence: TGCAGCGTGCTGCCCAGGGGTGCCCAAGAGACCCAGTACTTC. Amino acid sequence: CSVLPRGAQETQYF.

In DNA form, the CDR3 reads TGTGCCATCAGCGGGGACACCAATGAGCAGTTCTTC. Its protein is CAISGDTNEQFF. The chain links TRBV10-3 to TRBJ2-1; a weak D match, TRBD1 (6 bases). Germline V gene sequence: CDR1 ENHRY, CDR2 SYGVKD. This CDR3 has 12 residues. Trimming removed 6 bases at V and 6 bases at J, with 9 bases between.

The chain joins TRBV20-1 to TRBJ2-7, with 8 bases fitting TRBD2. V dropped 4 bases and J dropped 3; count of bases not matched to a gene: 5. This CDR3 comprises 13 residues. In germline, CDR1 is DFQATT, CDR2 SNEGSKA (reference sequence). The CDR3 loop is CSATAGVVYEQYF. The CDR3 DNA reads TGCAGTGCTACAGCGGGAGTAGTCTACGAGCAGTACTTC.

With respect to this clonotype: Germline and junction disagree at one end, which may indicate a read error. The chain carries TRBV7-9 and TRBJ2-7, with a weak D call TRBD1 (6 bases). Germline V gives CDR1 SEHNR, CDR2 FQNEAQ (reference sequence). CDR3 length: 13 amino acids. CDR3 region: CASSFFGGAEQHF. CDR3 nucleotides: TGTGCCAGCAGCTTTTTTGGGGGCGCCGAGCAGCACTTC.

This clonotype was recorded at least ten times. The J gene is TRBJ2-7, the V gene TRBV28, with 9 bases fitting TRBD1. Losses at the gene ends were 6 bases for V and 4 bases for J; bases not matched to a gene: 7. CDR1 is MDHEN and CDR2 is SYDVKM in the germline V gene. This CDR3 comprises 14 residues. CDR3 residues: CASSYPGQGYEQYF. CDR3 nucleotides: TGTGCCAGCAGCTACCCGGGACAGGGTTACGAGCAGTACTTC.

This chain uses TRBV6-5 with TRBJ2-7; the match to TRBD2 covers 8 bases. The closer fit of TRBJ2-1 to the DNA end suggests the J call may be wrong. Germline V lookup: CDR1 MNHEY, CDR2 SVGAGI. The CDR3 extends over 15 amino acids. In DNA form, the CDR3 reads TGTGCCAGCAGAGTTGACGGGAGGGCCCTCAATGAGCAGTTCTTC. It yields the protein CASRVDGRALNEQFF.